This T cell receptor beta chain was captured by sequencing in a study of T cell responses to AZD1222 COVID-19 vaccine. Study-level findings and limits: Among the donors, most were white British and more were female, and clonal diversity was possibly underestimated.

The ends were cut back, 4 bases at V and 5 bases at J, with 15 bases in the middle. Germline CDR1 SNHLY, CDR2 FYNNEI. The CDR3 has 16 amino acids. Profiled with immunoSEQ multiplex PCR; TCRdb holds only in-frame clones, not every one. The table has approximately 99,000 clones, 86% seen once. For this clone: What it binds is not known.

Sequences were derived from peripheral blood, sampled on day 0 of AZD1222 vaccination. J is TRBJ1-6 and V is TRBV2, with no clear D. The source of this sequence is an adult in good health. This CDR3 is CASSAERRRNNSPLHF. CDR3 nucleotide sequence: TGTGCCAGCAGTGCCGAGCGGAGAAGAAATAATTCACCCCTCCACTTT.